The 8 T cell receptor beta chains presented below share a single source sample, sequenced in a study of patients and donors after allogeneic stem cell transplantation (dated by TCRdb to about 2020). Library preparation was by RT-PCR. Sequencing used a NextSeq 550. In TCRdb, the public reads were trimmed at Q25 with fastp and aligned with MiXCR, with productive beta chains retained. Rows merge per CDR3 protein into single entries with the most common DNA and genes. A total of 920,000 or so distinct CDR3 sequences appear in this sample, roughly 18% of them only once. Around 5.5% of the sample is held by the ten biggest clonotypes. Sequenced input: blood, either unsorted or a sorted T cell fraction (not recorded which). These receptors came from a human donor who was either an allogeneic HSCT recipient or a stem cell or donor lymphocyte infusion donor (not recorded which). It is not recorded whose cells these are; they may come from a transplant donor.

The table lists this clonotype with many counts. This chain connects TRBV12-3 or TRBV12-4 to TRBJ2-1, with 9 bases aligning to TRBD2. J lost 9 bases, V lost 6 bases, and 3 bases had no gene match. This CDR3 is built from 12 residues. The CDR3 nucleotides are TGTGCCAGCAGAGGACTAGCGCCTGAGCAGTTCTTC. Amino acid sequence: CASRGLAPEQFF.

This clonotype appeared a few times. DNA for the CDR3: TGTGCCAGCAAAGGACAGGATCATCAGCCCCAGCATTTT. Translated, it gives CASKGQDHQPQHF. V gene TRBV27 combines with J gene TRBJ1-5, with 7 bases identical to TRBD1. Germline V lookup: CDR1 MNHEY, CDR2 SMNVEV (reference sequence). The CDR3 extends over 13 amino acids. With V trimmed by 7 bases and J by 5 bases, 5 bases remained unmatched.

CDR3 loop: CASSLGGPSQPQHF. Here the CDR3 DNA reads TGCGCCAGCAGCTTGGGGGGCCCTAGCCAGCCCCAGCATTTT. This chain connects TRBV5-1 to TRBJ1-5; a weak D match, TRBD1 (5 bases). CDR1 is SGHRS, CDR2 YFSETQ, per germline. This CDR3 has 14 amino acids. Trimming stripped 0 bases from V and 7 bases from J, with 11 bases between.

J is TRBJ2-6 and V is TRBV14; no clear D gene. Germline CDR1 reads SGHDN; CDR2 reads FVKESK. This CDR3 contains 18 residues. V was pared by 0 bases and J by 0 bases, with 12 bases between. CDR3 DNA sequence: TGTGCCAGCAGCCAAGATAACAGACTGATCTCTGGGGCCAACGTCCTGACTTTC. Translation gives CASSQDNRLISGANVLTF.

This clonotype has only a few counts. The chain joins TRBV9 to TRBJ2-1, with 10 nucleotides matching TRBD1. CDR3 size: 18 residues. V shed 3 bases, J shed 5 bases, and the junction held 14 bases outside the gene matches. Germline CDR1 SGDLS, CDR2 YYNGEE. DNA for the CDR3: TGTGCCAGCAGCGACCGGGACAGGGGCTATAATTATCACAATGAGCAGTTCTTC. Protein product: CASSDRDRGYNYHNEQFF. The whole variable domain, filled in from reference TRBV9 and TRBJ2-1, reads DSGVTQTPKHLITATGQRVTLRCSPRSGDLSVYWYQQSLDQGLQFLIQYYNGEERAKGNILERFSAQQFPDLHSELNLSSLELGDSALYFCASSDRDRGYNYHNEQFFGPGTRLTVL.

The gene calls are TRBV24-1 and TRBJ2-5; 8 bases are shared with TRBD2. CDR3 length: 15 residues. With V trimmed by 7 bases and J by 4 bases, 10 bases remained unmatched. Germline CDR1 is KGHDR and CDR2 is SFDVKD. CDR3 region: CATSVAGRGSETQYF. CDR3 sequence (DNA): TGTGCCACCAGCGTAGCGGGGCGGGGATCAGAGACCCAGTACTTC.

This clonotype came up a few times. The rearrangement joins TRBV10-3 to TRBJ1-1; D gene ambiguous. This CDR3 is 14 amino acids long. The V gene's germline CDR1 is ENHRY and CDR2 SYGVKD. Between the trimmed V and J ends, which lost 0 bases and 8 bases, there was a span of 13 bases. Written as DNA, the CDR3 is TGTGCCATCAGTGAGTCGATGGTAGGCCGAGAAGCTTTCTTT. Protein sequence: CAISESMVGREAFF.

This clonotype was counted between two and nine times. This chain connects TRBV14 to TRBJ2-1; TRBD2 matches 8 bases. V lost 5 bases, J lost 5 bases, and 8 bases stayed unmatched. The CDR3 extends over 15 amino acids. Germline-derived CDR1 and CDR2 are SGHDN and FVKESK. The CDR3 region has the DNA TGTGCCAGCAGCGCTCCGGGACTAGTAGACAATGAGCAGTTCTTC. Translated, it gives CASSAPGLVDNEQFF.